This T cell receptor beta chain is drawn from a study of T-cell reconstitution after alpha-beta-depleted transplantation in children. Study-level results: Newly made T cells mostly supplied T-cell counts and diversity one year after transplant.

As regards this clonotype: Antigen: not known.

It was with unique molecular identifiers that the TCRbeta library was prepared. TCRdb re-derived calls from the PCR reads in MiXCR, one entry per CDR3 protein. The sample lists hundreds of thousands of distinct CDR3 sequences, about 17% occurring once. Sequenced here: PBMCs, mostly from graft donor cells, sampled 360 days after TCRalphabeta/CD19-depleted stem cell transplant. This sequence was found in a boy less than two years old who had a stem cell transplant for Wiskott-Aldrich syndrome, so the T cells may come from the graft donor.

CDR3 DNA sequence: TGTGCCAGCAGTTCTGTGACAGGTCAGGGCTACGAGCAGTACTTC. Translating gives CASSSVTGQGYEQYF. The J gene is TRBJ2-7, the V gene TRBV12-3 or TRBV12-4, with D tentatively TRBD1 (6 bases). The CDR3 runs 15 residues. Trimming shortened V by 4 bases and J by 3 bases, and 16 bases separated the two germline ends.